The TCR beta chain described here comes from a study of vaccination effects on CD4 cells after COVID-19. Turning to the study itself: A median of 72 days separated the second dose and sampling.

Whole-study findings and limits: Marked clonal contraction was seen late after vaccination (in both infection- and vaccine-induced clones).

After expansion with viral peptide pools in the ViraFEST assay, antigen-specific CD4+ T cells were sequenced. The authors isolated CD4+ T cells after 9 to 10 days of culture. Each participant was administered two doses of either the BNT162b2 or the mRNA-1273 vaccine. Cells had half their medium changed to IL-2 medium on days 3 and 7. The protocol was immunoSEQ multiplex PCR, while the TCRdb copy is restricted to in-frame clones and leaves out a portion. The profile shows some 21,000 clones, 65% to 85% of them singletons. Worth noting for this clone: The antigen is not known.

The clonotype originates from a human donor who received a COVID-19 vaccine. Material: CD4+ T cells from PBMCs cultured with HCoV-229E spike peptides, obtained after COVID-19 vaccination.

CDR3 nucleotide sequence: TGTGCCAGCAGCGCGTTTTCCGGGACAGGGTCTGAAAAACTGTTTTTT. Amino acids: CASSAFSGTGSEKLFF. The chain uses TRBV9 and TRBJ1-4; 9 bases map to TRBD1. The V segment lost 3 bases and the J segment 7 bases; nucleotides outside the gene matches: 10. Germline assignment: CDR1 SGDLS and CDR2 YYNGEE. This CDR3 spans 16 amino acids.